Here is one TCR beta chain with its context. The method was immunoSEQ multiplex PCR; TCRdb's version includes in-frame clones alone and lacks a portion of them. The table has tens of thousands of clones, approximately 81% seen once. This entry is derived from a study of blood T cell repertoires in COVID-19. Trimming pared 6 bases from V and 7 bases from J, leaving 12 bases between. Germline assignment: CDR1 ENHRY and CDR2 SYGVKD. The CDR3 is 13 amino acids. The sequenced sample was peripheral blood. The J gene is TRBJ1-4, the V gene TRBV10-3, with a tentative D call TRBD1 (6 bases). The sequence derives from an elderly woman with active or convalescent COVID-19. The CDR3 coding sequence is TGTGCCATCAGCCGGGGGGCTGGTGAAAAACTGTTTTTT. This gives the protein CAISRGAGEKLFF.